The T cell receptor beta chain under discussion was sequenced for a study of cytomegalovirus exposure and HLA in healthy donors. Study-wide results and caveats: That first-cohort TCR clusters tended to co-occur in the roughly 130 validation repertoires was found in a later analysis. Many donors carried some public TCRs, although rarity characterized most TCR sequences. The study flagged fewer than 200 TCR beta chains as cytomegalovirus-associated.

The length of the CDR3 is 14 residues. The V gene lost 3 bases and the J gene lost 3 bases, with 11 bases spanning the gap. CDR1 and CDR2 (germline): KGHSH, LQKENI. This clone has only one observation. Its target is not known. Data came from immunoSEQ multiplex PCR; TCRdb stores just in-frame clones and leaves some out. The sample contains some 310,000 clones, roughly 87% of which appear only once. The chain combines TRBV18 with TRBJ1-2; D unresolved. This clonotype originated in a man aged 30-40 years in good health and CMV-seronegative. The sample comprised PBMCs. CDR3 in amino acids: CASSPLPGDYGYTF. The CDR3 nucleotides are TGTGCCAGCTCACCCCTCCCAGGTGACTATGGCTACACCTTC.